Each of the 32 T cell receptor beta chains below was sequenced from the same sample in a study of cytomegalovirus exposure and HLA in healthy donors. In the PCR, 60 Vbeta and 13 Jbeta primers were used. Some clones are missing from TCRdb's copy, which holds only in-frame ones; the method was immunoSEQ multiplex PCR. Seen here are 20,000 to 30,000 clones, 60% to 80% observed once, and the top ten hold 4.5%. Sequenced input: PBMCs. The receptors were sampled from a male donor in good health and CMV-seronegative.

J is TRBJ1-5 and V is TRBV28, with D unresolved. Germline V gene lookup returns CDR1 MDHEN and CDR2 SYDVKM. V was cut by 1 base and J by 5 bases, with 9 bases left in between. The CDR3 has 14 amino acids. As DNA, the CDR3 is TGTGCCAGCAGTTTATCGTTTATCGATCAGCCCCAGCATTTT. This translates into CASSLSFIDQPQHF.

As concerns this clone: Distinct nucleotide sequences in the sample also encode this CDR3. The chain is built from TRBV7-9 and TRBJ2-3; tentative D call: TRBD1 (5 bases). Germline CDR1 SEHNR, CDR2 FQNEAQ (reference sequence). Trimming stripped 5 bases from V and 0 bases from J, with 15 bases between. The CDR3 contains 16 residues. This chain's CDR3 is CASSLSRGLSTDTQYF. For the CDR3, the DNA is TGTGCCAGCAGCCTCAGTAGGGGCCTTAGCACAGATACGCAGTATTTT.

This clone was counted between two and nine times. This sequence joins TRBV7-9 and TRBJ1-2; D not certain. Between the trimmed V and J ends, which lost 4 bases and 7 bases, there was a span of 10 bases. The CDR3 has 12 residues. The germline CDR1 and CDR2 sequences are SEHNR and FQNEAQ (reference sequence). The CDR3 coding sequence is TGTGCCAGCAGCTCCGGGAGGGTTGGCTACACCTTC. Residues: CASSSGRVGYTF.

V gene TRBV11-2 combines with J gene TRBJ2-5, with TRBD1 identical over 8 bases. The germline V gene encodes CDR1 SGHAT and CDR2 FQNNGV. The V gene end was trimmed by 5 bases and the J gene end by 2 bases; junction bases not matched to a gene: 4. This CDR3 contains 14 residues. The CDR3 sequence: CASSPRTGQETQYF. The CDR3 DNA is TGTGCCAGCAGCCCCAGGACAGGGCAAGAGACCCAGTACTTC.

This clone was observed a few times. The chain joins TRBV25-1 to TRBJ2-2, with D maybe TRBD1 (5 bases). V gave up 3 bases and J gave up 5 bases, with 16 bases separating them. The CDR3 is 16 amino acids. Germline lookup yields CDR1 MGHDK and CDR2 SYGVNS. CDR3 bases: TGTGCCAGCAGTGACCCCGGTGGCAGGGTAACCGGGGAGCTGTTTTTT. This sequence encodes CASSDPGGRVTGELFF.

J is TRBJ2-7 and V is TRBV28; D gene unclear. Per the germline V gene, CDR1 is MDHEN and CDR2 is SYDVKM. V was cut by 5 bases and J by 2 bases, with 7 bases left in between. There are 12 residues in the CDR3. The CDR3, as DNA: TGTGCCAGCAGTCCAGGTCCCTACGAGCAGTACTTC. This translates into CASSPGPYEQYF.

The chain has TRBV5-6 and TRBJ1-2; perhaps TRBD1 as D (5 bases). The V gene lost 3 bases and the J gene lost 2 bases, with 14 bases spanning the gap. The CDR3 has 15 amino acids. The germline CDR1 and CDR2 sequences are SGHDT and YYEEEE. The CDR3 reads CASSSEGRANYGYTF. CDR3 DNA sequence: TGTGCCAGCAGCTCGGAGGGACGGGCAAACTATGGCTACACCTTC.

The CDR3 spells CASSDEREGGETQYF. The CDR3 DNA is TGTGCCAGCAGCGATGAAAGGGAGGGGGGAGAGACCCAGTACTTC. V usage is TRBV5-4 and J usage is TRBJ2-5, with D tentatively TRBD2 (7 bases). CDR1 and CDR2 (germline): SGHNT, YYREEE (reference sequence). The CDR3 spans 15 residues. The V gene lost 4 bases and the J gene lost 4 bases, with 17 bases spanning the gap. The whole variable domain, remainder taken from reference TRBV5-4 and TRBJ2-5, is ETGVTQSPTHLIKTRGQQVTLRCSSQSGHNTVSWYQQALGQGPQFIFQYYREEENGRGNFPPRFSGLQFPNYSSELNVNALELDDSALYLCASSDEREGGETQYFGPGTRLLVL.

The chain combines TRBV7-2 with TRBJ2-5; 10 nucleotides align to TRBD1. Looked up from germline, CDR1 is SGHTA and CDR2 is FQGNSA. The CDR3 is 15 amino acids. Germline trimming cut 5 bases from V and 5 bases from J; bases unmatched to any gene: 8. As DNA, the CDR3 is TGTGCCAGCAGCCTCCAGACAGGGGGCGCGGAGACCCAGTACTTC. Amino acids: CASSLQTGGAETQYF.

The chain carries TRBV5-1 and TRBJ2-2, with 7 bases aligning to TRBD1. This CDR3 has 14 amino acids. The J segment lost 4 bases and the V segment lost 4 bases, leaving 4 bases of the junction unmatched. Germline lookup yields CDR1 SGHRS and CDR2 YFSETQ. CDR3 DNA: TGCGCCAGCAGCCAAGGGACAGCCACCGGGGAGCTGTTTTTT. This encodes CASSQGTATGELFF.

The rearrangement links TRBV4-3 to TRBJ1-2; D might be TRBD1 (5 bases). This CDR3 has 14 residues. Trimming pared 0 bases from V and 8 bases from J, leaving 13 bases between. The germline gives CDR1 LGHNA, CDR2 YSLEER. The CDR3 here is CASSQDRGIGGYTF. Written as DNA, the CDR3 is TGCGCCAGCAGCCAAGATAGGGGCATTGGAGGCTACACCTTC.

The chain joins TRBV2 to TRBJ1-4, with D hard to call. This CDR3 region has 14 residues. The V gene lost 3 bases and the J gene lost 0 bases, with 5 bases spanning the gap. CDR1 is SNHLY and CDR2 is FYNNEI in the germline V gene. The CDR3 reads CASSDQATNEKLFF. In nucleotides, the CDR3 is TGTGCCAGCAGTGACCAGGCAACTAATGAAAAACTGTTTTTT.

The chain links TRBV18 to TRBJ2-7; no clear D gene. Germline V gene lookup returns CDR1 KGHSH and CDR2 LQKENI. V was pared by 5 bases and J by 1 base, with 3 bases between. The CDR3 loop spans 11 amino acids. The CDR3 is CASSSSYEQYF. For the CDR3, the DNA is TGTGCCAGCTCATCGTCCTACGAGCAGTACTTC.

The rearrangement joins TRBV28 to TRBJ2-5; 10 bases align to TRBD2. In germline, CDR1 is MDHEN, CDR2 SYDVKM. After removal of 3 bases from V and 4 bases from J, the junction contained 5 bases not matched to a gene. CDR3 length equals 15 residues. In DNA form, the CDR3 reads TGTGCCAGCAGTTTTTCTAGCGGGGGTCGAGAGACCCAGTACTTC. Protein: CASSFSSGGRETQYF.

This chain uses TRBV7-9 with TRBJ1-1; 8 bases line up with TRBD1. V trimming: 0 bases; J trimming: 0 bases; junction bases outside the gene matches: 3. This CDR3 contains 16 residues. Germline CDR1 SEHNR, CDR2 FQNEAQ (reference sequence). DNA of the CDR3: TGTGCCAGCAGCTTAGCCGACAGGGGTTTGAACACTGAAGCTTTCTTT. This translates into CASSLADRGLNTEAFF.

The V gene is TRBV5-4, the J gene TRBJ1-3; 7 bases match TRBD1. The V gene's germline CDR1 is SGHNT and CDR2 YYREEE (reference sequence). The length of the CDR3 is 15 residues. J was trimmed by 8 bases and V by 4 bases; bases with no gene match: 12. The CDR3 protein is CASSTYRGAADTIYF. The CDR3 DNA follows: TGTGCCAGCAGCACTTACAGGGGAGCGGCAGACACCATATATTTT.

This clone has only a few counts. This chain uses TRBV18 with TRBJ2-3, with D possibly matching TRBD1 (6 bases). The CDR3 runs to 15 residues. With 0 bases removed from V and 1 base from J, the gap between germline ends came to 8 bases. Per the germline V gene, CDR1 is KGHSH and CDR2 is LQKENI. This CDR3 is CASSPPTGRTDTQYF. The CDR3 nucleotides read TGTGCCAGCTCACCACCTACAGGGCGCACAGATACGCAGTATTTT.

The V and J genes are TRBV7-3 and TRBJ2-1; TRBD2 matches at 13 bases. CDR3 length: 15 residues. Germline V gives CDR1 SGHTA, CDR2 FQGTGA. Trimming removed 3 bases from V and 8 bases from J; junction bases left unmatched: 4. The CDR3 reads CASSLGLAGRDEQFF. The CDR3 coding sequence is TGTGCCAGCAGCTTGGGACTAGCGGGAAGGGATGAGCAGTTCTTC. Based on the CDR3 plus reference TRBV7-3 and TRBJ2-1, the full variable domain is GAGVSQTPSNKVTEKGKYVELRCDPISGHTALYWYRQSLGQGPEFLIYFQGTGAADDSGLPNDRFFAVRPEGSVSTLKIQRTERGDSAVYLCASSLGLAGRDEQFFGPGTRLTVL.

V and J are TRBV7-9 and TRBJ2-7; a weak D match, TRBD1 (6 bases). This CDR3 spans 14 amino acids. CDR1 and CDR2 from the germline V gene are SEHNR and FQNEAQ (reference sequence). V was clipped by 1 base and J by 6 bases, with 13 bases between them. The DNA for the CDR3 is TGTGCCAGCAGCTTAGGCCAGGGGAATGGCGAGCAGTACTTC. This codes for CASSLGQGNGEQYF.

This clone occurred once. The chain uses TRBV29-1 and TRBJ1-3; possible D gene TRBD1, 5 bases. V was trimmed by 6 bases and J by 3 bases, leaving 12 bases between them. CDR1 and CDR2 (germline): SQVTM, ANQGSEA. The CDR3 has 13 amino acids. CDR3 residues: CSVRSGGGNTIYF. In DNA, the CDR3 is TGCAGCGTCCGTTCGGGGGGTGGAAACACCATATATTTT.

The chain combines TRBV28 with TRBJ2-2; TRBD1 agrees at 7 bases. The V segment lost 7 bases and the J segment 5 bases; nucleotides outside the gene matches: 4. The CDR3 length is 13 residues. Germline V gene data show CDR1 as MDHEN and CDR2 as SYDVKM. The CDR3 bases are TGTGCCAGCATTGACAGGGAAACCGGGGAGCTGTTTTTT. The encoded protein is CASIDRETGELFF. Looking up the rest from reference TRBV28 and TRBJ2-2 gives the full variable domain: DVKVTQSSRYLVKRTGEKVFLECVQDMDHENMFWYRQDPGLGLRLIYFSYDVKMKEKGDIPEGYSVSREKKERFSLILESASTNQTSMYLCASIDRETGELFFGEGSRLTVL.

This clone was observed a few times. The chain joins TRBV7-9 to TRBJ1-4; D is unresolved. Germline-derived CDR1 and CDR2 are SEHNR and FQNEAQ (reference sequence). CDR3 size: 13 residues. The ends were cut back, 6 bases at V and 7 bases at J, with 12 bases in the middle. CDR3 nucleotide sequence: TGTGCCAGCAGGGACGGAGGTGGTGAAAAACTGTTTTTT. Translated: CASRDGGGEKLFF.

This clone came up a few times. V gene TRBV7-2 combines with J gene TRBJ2-7; TRBD1 aligns across 11 bases. CDR1 and CDR2 (germline): SGHTA, FQGNSA. V shed 6 bases and J 6 bases; nucleotides not matched to a gene: 4. The CDR3 has 13 amino acids. CDR3 sequence reads: CASRTGTGGEQYF. DNA of the CDR3: TGTGCCAGCAGAACCGGGACAGGGGGCGAGCAGTACTTC.

V gene TRBV7-8 combines with J gene TRBJ2-5, with 10 nucleotides matching TRBD1. V gave up 6 bases and J gave up 3 bases; unmatched junction bases: 10. Germline V gene sequence: CDR1 SGHVS, CDR2 FQNEAQ. The CDR3 runs 16 residues. In nucleotides, the CDR3 is TGTGCCAGCAGGATCCGGACAGGGGGGTATGAAGAGACCCAGTACTTC. Its translation is CASRIRTGGYEETQYF.

This chain joins TRBV30 and TRBJ2-5; 13 positions agree with TRBD2. Germline V CDR1 and CDR2: GTSNPN, SVGIG (reference sequence). The CDR3 covers 18 residues. V was pared by 5 bases and J by 5 bases, with 17 bases of the junction left unmatched. CDR3 amino acids: CAWGRSRTSGSGYETQYF. CDR3 in DNA: TGTGCCTGGGGTCGTTCGAGGACTAGCGGGAGTGGTTATGAGACCCAGTACTTC.

The sample holds one count of this clone. V and J are TRBV6-4 and TRBJ2-2, with 7 bases matching TRBD2. This CDR3 contains 16 residues. The J segment lost 1 base and the V segment lost 0 bases, leaving 2 bases of the junction unmatched. Germline V gene sequence: CDR1 MRHNA, CDR2 SNTAGT. CDR3 coding DNA: TGTGCCAGCAGTGACTCAGCTAGCGGGAACACCGGGGAGCTGTTTTTT. Residues: CASSDSASGNTGELFF.

The V call is TRBV5-8, the J call TRBJ2-1; D is ambiguous. Germline V CDR1 and CDR2: SGHTS, YDEGEE. The CDR3 spans 14 residues. Trimming shortened V by 4 bases and J by 3 bases, and 11 bases separated the two germline ends. The CDR3 DNA sequence: TGTGCCAGCAGCATTGACACGTTCTACAATGAGCAGTTCTTC. It codes for CASSIDTFYNEQFF.

This clone was seen once. The chain employs TRBV28 and TRBJ2-7; 7 bases line up with TRBD1. Trimming at V came to 2 bases and at J to 4 bases, leaving 5 bases not matched to a gene. The CDR3 has 14 residues. Germline V lookup: CDR1 MDHEN, CDR2 SYDVKM. The CDR3 loop is CASSLTGASYEQYF. CDR3 DNA sequence: TGTGCCAGCAGTTTAACAGGGGCCTCTTACGAGCAGTACTTC. The full variable domain, completed using reference TRBV28 and TRBJ2-7, is DVKVTQSSRYLVKRTGEKVFLECVQDMDHENMFWYRQDPGLGLRLIYFSYDVKMKEKGDIPEGYSVSREKKERFSLILESASTNQTSMYLCASSLTGASYEQYFGPGTRLTVT.

The V call is TRBV19, the J call TRBJ2-7; 7 positions match TRBD1. The V gene end was trimmed by 3 bases and the J gene end by 4 bases; junction bases not matched to a gene: 6. The CDR3 runs 14 residues. Germline lookup yields CDR1 LNHDA and CDR2 SQIVND (reference sequence). CDR3 protein: CASSMGQRGYEQYF. The DNA of the CDR3 is TGTGCCAGTAGTATGGGACAGCGCGGGTACGAGCAGTACTTC.

The genes are TRBV28 and TRBJ2-1; 14 bases align to TRBD2. In germline, CDR1 is MDHEN, CDR2 SYDVKM. The CDR3 loop spans 17 amino acids. J lost 7 bases, V lost 5 bases, and 10 bases had no gene match. For the CDR3, the DNA is TGTGCCAGCAGTAACCCGGGACTAGCGGGAGTAAGGAATGAGCAGTTCTTC. This gives the protein CASSNPGLAGVRNEQFF.

V gene TRBV27 combines with J gene TRBJ2-7, with 13 bases fitting TRBD2. The J segment lost 3 bases and the V segment lost 4 bases, leaving 9 bases of the junction unmatched. CDR3 length equals 17 residues. CDR1 MNHEY and CDR2 SMNVEV come from the germline V gene (reference sequence). CDR3 loop: CASSSSGTSGIIYEQYF. The CDR3 nucleotides read TGTGCCAGCAGTTCTTCCGGGACTAGCGGGATCATCTACGAGCAGTACTTC.

The chain recombines TRBV19 with TRBJ1-5; D remains ambiguous. Looked up from germline, CDR1 is LNHDA and CDR2 is SQIVND (reference sequence). CDR3 length: 16 residues. V was shortened by 2 bases and J by 5 bases, with 16 bases between the two germline ends. The CDR3 loop is CASSIYRGWDYQPQHF. DNA of the CDR3: TGTGCCAGTAGTATATACCGGGGTTGGGATTATCAGCCCCAGCATTTT.